The clone carrying this TCR beta chain was found many times. Its specificity is unknown. After 5'RACE with constant-segment primers, TCR alpha and TCR beta cDNA libraries carrying sample barcodes and UMIs were obtained. TCRdb redid the calling of the 5' RACE reads with MiXCR, one entry per CDR3 protein. The profile shows about half a million distinct CDR3 sequences, roughly 20% of them singletons. The germline CDR1 and CDR2 sequences are SGHRS and YFSETQ. V lost 6 bases and J lost 4, with 16 bases in between. This CDR3 spans 14 amino acids. This entry is derived from a study of T-cell memory formation after mild COVID-19. Overall study findings and caveats: Certain responding clones were present in pre-infection memory, suggesting participation of cross-reactive memory.

The sample taken for sequencing was PBMCs or a T cell subset sorted from them (not recorded which). The V gene is TRBV5-1, the J gene TRBJ2-5; a possible D gene is TRBD2 (6 bases). The sequence was obtained from an adult woman who had mild COVID-19 (a few samples of this study predate the infection). Cell type and time point are not known. CDR3 nucleotide sequence: TGCGCCAGCAACCCAGGGAAGGAGGGAGAGACCCAGTACTTC. Amino acids: CASNPGKEGETQYF.